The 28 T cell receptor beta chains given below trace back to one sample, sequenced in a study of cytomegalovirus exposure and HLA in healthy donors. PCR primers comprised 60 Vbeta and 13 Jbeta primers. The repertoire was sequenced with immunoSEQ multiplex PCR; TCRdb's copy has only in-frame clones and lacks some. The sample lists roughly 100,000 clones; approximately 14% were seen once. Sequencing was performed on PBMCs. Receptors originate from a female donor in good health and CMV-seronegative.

The CDR3 bases are TGTGCCAGCACCTCCCCTGTGGCTAGGGGTGGGGAGCTGTTTTTT. Protein product: CASTSPVARGGELFF. The chain employs TRBV2 and TRBJ2-2; TRBD1 is a possible D gene (5 bases). CDR3 size: 15 residues. The V end was cut by 7 bases, the J end by 8 bases, with 20 bases between. CDR1 SNHLY and CDR2 FYNNEI come from the germline V gene.

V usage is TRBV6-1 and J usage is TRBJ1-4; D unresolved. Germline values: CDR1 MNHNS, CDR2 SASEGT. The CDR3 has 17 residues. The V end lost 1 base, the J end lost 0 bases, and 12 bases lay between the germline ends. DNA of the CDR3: TGTGCCAGCAGTGAAGGTTTCTGGGCTACAACTAATGAAAAACTGTTTTTT. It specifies CASSEGFWATTNEKLFF.

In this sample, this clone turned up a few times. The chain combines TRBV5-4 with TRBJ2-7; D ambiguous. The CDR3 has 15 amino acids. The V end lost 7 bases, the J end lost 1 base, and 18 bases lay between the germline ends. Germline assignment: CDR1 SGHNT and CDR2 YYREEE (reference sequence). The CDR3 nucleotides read TGTGCCAGCTCCACTAAAGCCGCGGAATCCTACGAGCAGTACTTC. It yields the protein CASSTKAAESYEQYF.

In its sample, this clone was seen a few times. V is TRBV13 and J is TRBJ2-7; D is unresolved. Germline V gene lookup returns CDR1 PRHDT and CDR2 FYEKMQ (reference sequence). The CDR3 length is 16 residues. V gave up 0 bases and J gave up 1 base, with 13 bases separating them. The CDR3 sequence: CASSLGRASLSYEQYF. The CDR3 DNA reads TGTGCCAGCAGCTTAGGCCGAGCGTCTCTTTCCTACGAGCAGTACTTC.

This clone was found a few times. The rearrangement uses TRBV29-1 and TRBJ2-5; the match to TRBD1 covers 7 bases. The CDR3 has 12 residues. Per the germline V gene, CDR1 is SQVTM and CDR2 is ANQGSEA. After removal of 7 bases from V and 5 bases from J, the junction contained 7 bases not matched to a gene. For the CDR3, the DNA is TGCAGCGGTCGGAGGACAGGCGAGACCCAGTACTTC. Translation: CSGRRTGETQYF.

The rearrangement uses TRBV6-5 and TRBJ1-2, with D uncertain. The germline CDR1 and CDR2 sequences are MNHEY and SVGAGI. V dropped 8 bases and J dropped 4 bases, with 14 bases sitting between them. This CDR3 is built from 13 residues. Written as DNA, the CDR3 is TGTGCCAGCGTAGGCGGGAGTTCCTATGGCTACACCTTC. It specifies CASVGGSSYGYTF.

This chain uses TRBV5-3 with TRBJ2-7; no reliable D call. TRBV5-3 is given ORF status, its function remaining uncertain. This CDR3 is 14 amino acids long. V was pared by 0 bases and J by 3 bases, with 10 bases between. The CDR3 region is CARSLAAANYEQYF. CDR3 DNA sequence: TGTGCCAGAAGCTTGGCTGCCGCGAACTACGAGCAGTACTTC.

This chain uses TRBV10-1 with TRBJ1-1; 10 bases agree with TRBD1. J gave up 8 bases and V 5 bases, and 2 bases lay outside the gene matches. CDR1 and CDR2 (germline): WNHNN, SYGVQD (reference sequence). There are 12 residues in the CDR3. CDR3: CASSMDRGEAFF. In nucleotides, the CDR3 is TGCGCCAGCAGTATGGACAGGGGGGAAGCTTTCTTT.

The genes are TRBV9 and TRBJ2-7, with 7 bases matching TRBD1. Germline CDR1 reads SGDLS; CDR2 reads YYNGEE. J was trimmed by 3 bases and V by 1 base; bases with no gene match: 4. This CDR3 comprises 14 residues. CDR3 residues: CASSVQGESYEQYF. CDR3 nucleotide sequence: TGTGCCAGCAGCGTACAGGGGGAGAGCTACGAGCAGTACTTC.

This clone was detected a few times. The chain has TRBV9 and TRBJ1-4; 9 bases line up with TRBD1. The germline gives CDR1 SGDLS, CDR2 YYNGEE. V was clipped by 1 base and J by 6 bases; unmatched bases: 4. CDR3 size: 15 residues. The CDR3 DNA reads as TGTGCCAGCAGCGTATTAGGGACAGGGCATGAAAAACTGTTTTTT. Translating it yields CASSVLGTGHEKLFF.

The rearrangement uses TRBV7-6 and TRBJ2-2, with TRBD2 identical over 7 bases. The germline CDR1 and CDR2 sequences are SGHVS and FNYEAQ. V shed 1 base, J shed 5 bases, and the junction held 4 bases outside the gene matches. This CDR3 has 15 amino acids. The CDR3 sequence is CASSLGSGGTGELFF. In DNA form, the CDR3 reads TGTGCCAGCAGCTTAGGATCGGGGGGAACCGGGGAGCTGTTTTTT.

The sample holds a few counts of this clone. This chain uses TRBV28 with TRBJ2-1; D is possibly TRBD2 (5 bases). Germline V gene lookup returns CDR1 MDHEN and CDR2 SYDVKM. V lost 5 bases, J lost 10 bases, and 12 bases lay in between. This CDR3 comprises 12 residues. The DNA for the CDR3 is TGTGCCAGCAGTATCTCTTCGGGGGAGCAGTTCTTC. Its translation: CASSISSGEQFF.

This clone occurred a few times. CDR3 DNA: TGTGCCAGCAGCTCACCCGAGGACAGGGGAGGCAATCAGCCCCAGCATTTT. Encoded protein: CASSSPEDRGGNQPQHF. V is TRBV28 and J is TRBJ1-5; TRBD1 matches at 9 bases. The V and J ends lost 6 bases and 2 bases, in that order; junction bases with no gene match: 11. The length of the CDR3 is 17 residues. Germline CDR1 reads MDHEN; CDR2 reads SYDVKM.

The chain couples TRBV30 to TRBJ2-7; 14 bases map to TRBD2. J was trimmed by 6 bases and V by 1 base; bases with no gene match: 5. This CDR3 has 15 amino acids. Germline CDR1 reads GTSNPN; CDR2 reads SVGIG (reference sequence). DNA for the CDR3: TGTGCCTGGAGTGAAGGACTAGCGGGAGGTTCCGAGCAGTACTTC. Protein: CAWSEGLAGGSEQYF.

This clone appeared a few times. The CDR3 bases are TGTGCCAGCAGCTTAACTTGGGGAGGGATGGGCAATCAGCCCCAGCATTTT. This encodes CASSLTWGGMGNQPQHF. The J gene is TRBJ1-5, the V gene TRBV7-2; D remains ambiguous. The CDR3 totals 17 residues. The ends were cut back, 2 bases at V and 2 bases at J, with 16 bases in the middle. CDR1 SGHTA and CDR2 FQGNSA come from the germline V gene.

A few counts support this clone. CDR3 protein: CSVEKGQIGTGELFF. CDR3 nucleotides: TGCAGCGTTGAAAAAGGACAAATCGGCACCGGGGAGCTGTTTTTT. The chain couples TRBV29-1 to TRBJ2-2; D is possibly TRBD1 (5 bases). The CDR3 loop spans 15 amino acids. V lost 2 bases and J lost 4, with 14 bases in between. Per germline, CDR1 SQVTM and CDR2 ANQGSEA.

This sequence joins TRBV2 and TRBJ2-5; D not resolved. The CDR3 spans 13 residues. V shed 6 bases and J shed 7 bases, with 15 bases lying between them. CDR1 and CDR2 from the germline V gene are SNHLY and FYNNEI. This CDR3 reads CASRYELLLTQYF. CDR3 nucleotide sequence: TGTGCCAGCAGATACGAATTACTACTGACCCAGTACTTC.

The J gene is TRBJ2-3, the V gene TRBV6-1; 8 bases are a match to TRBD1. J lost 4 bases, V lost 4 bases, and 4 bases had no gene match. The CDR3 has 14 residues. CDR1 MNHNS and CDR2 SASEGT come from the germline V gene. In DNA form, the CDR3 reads TGTGCCAGCAGTGGAACAGGGGGGTCAGATACGCAGTATTTT. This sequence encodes CASSGTGGSDTQYF.

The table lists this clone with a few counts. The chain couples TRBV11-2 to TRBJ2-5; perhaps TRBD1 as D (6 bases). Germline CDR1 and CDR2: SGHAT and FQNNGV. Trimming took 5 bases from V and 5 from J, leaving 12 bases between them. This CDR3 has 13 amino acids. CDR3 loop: CASSQTGLETQYF. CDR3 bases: TGTGCCAGCAGCCAAACAGGGTTGGAGACCCAGTACTTC.

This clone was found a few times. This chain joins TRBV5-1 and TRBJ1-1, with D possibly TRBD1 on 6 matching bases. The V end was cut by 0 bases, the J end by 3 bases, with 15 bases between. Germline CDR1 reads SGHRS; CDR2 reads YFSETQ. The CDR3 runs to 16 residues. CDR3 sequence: CASSLDRPPGDTEAFF. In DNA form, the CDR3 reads TGCGCCAGCAGCTTGGACAGACCCCCAGGGGACACTGAAGCTTTCTTT.

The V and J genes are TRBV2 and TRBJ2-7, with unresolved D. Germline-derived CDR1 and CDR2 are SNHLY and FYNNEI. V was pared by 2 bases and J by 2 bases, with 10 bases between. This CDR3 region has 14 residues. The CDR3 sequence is CASSETPTPYEQYF. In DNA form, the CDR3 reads TGTGCCAGCAGTGAAACTCCAACCCCCTACGAGCAGTACTTC. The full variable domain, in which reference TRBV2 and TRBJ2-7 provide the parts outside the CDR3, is EPEVTQTPSHQVTQMGQEVILRCVPISNHLYFYWYRQILGQKVEFLVSFYNNEISEKSEIFDDQFSVERPDGSNFTLKIRSTKLEDSAMYFCASSETPTPYEQYFGPGTRLTVT.

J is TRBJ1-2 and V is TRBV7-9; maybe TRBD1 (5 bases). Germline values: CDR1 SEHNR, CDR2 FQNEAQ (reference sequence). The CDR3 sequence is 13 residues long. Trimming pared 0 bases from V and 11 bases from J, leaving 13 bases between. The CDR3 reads CASSLARAGDYTF. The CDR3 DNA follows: TGTGCCAGCAGCTTAGCCAGGGCGGGGGATTACACCTTC.

This chain's CDR3 is CASSHATGVEGYTF. The DNA for the CDR3 is TGCGCCAGCAGCCACGCTACAGGGGTGGAGGGCTACACCTTC. The chain joins TRBV4-1 to TRBJ1-2; TRBD1 agrees at 7 bases. V lost 3 bases, J lost 8 bases, and 9 bases stayed unmatched. CDR1 is MGHRA and CDR2 is YSYEKL in the germline V gene. This CDR3 spans 14 amino acids.

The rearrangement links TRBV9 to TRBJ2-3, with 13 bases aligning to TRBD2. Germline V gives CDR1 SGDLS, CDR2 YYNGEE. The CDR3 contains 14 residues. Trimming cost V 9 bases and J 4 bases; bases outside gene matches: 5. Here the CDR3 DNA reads TGTGCCACCAGACTAGCGGGAGGATCAGATACGCAGTATTTT. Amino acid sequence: CATRLAGGSDTQYF.

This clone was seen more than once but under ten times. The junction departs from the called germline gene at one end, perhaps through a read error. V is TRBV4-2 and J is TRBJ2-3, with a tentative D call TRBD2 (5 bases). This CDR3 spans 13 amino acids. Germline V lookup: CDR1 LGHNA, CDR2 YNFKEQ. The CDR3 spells CASSQASKDTQYF. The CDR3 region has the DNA TGTGCCAGCAGCCAGGCTAGCAAAGATACGCAGTATTTT.

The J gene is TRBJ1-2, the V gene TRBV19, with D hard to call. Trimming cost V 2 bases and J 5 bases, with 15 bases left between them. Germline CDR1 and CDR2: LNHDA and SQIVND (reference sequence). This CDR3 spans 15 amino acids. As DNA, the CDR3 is TGTGCCAGTAGTATACTCCGAGTCTCCCATTATGGCTACACCTTC. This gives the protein CASSILRVSHYGYTF. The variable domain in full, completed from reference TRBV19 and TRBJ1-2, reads DGGITQSPKYLFRKEGQNVTLSCEQNLNHDAMYWYRQDPGQGLRLIYYSQIVNDFQKGDIAEGYSVSREKKESFPLTVTSAQKNPTAFYLCASSILRVSHYGYTFGSGTRLTVV.

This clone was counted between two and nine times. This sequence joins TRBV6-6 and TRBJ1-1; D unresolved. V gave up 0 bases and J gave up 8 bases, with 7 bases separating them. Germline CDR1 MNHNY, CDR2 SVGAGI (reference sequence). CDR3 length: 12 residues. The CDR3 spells CASSYSRSEAFF. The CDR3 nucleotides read TGTGCCAGCAGTTACTCGAGGTCCGAAGCTTTCTTT.

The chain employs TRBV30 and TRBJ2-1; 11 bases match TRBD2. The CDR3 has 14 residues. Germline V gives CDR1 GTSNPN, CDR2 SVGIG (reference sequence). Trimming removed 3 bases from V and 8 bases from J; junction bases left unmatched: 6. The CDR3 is CAWRLAGASDEQFF. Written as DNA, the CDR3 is TGTGCCTGGAGACTAGCGGGAGCCTCGGATGAGCAGTTCTTC.